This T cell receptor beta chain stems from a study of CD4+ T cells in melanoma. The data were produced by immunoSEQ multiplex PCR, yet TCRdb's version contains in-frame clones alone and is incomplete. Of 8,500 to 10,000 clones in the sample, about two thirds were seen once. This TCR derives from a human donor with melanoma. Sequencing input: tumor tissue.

The CDR3 nucleotides read TGTGCCAGCAGTGAAGCGGCGTCGTCAGGTTTTTATAATTCACCCCTCCACTTT. Translated: CASSEAASSGFYNSPLHF. The chain employs TRBV6-1 and TRBJ1-6, with D unresolved. The CDR3 spans 18 residues. Germline CDR1 MNHNS, CDR2 SASEGT. Trimming removed 0 bases from V and 4 bases from J, with 16 bases in between.